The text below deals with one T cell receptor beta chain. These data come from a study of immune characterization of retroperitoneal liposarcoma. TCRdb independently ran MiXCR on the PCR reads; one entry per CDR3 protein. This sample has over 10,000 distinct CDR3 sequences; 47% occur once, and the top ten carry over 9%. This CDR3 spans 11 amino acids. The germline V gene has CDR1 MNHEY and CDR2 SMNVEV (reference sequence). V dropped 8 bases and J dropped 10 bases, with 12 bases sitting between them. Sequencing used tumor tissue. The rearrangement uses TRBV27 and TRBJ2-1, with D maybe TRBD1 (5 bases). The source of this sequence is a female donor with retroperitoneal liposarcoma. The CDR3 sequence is CASGREIEQFF. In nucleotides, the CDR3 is TGTGCCAGCGGCAGGGAAATCGAGCAGTTCTTC.